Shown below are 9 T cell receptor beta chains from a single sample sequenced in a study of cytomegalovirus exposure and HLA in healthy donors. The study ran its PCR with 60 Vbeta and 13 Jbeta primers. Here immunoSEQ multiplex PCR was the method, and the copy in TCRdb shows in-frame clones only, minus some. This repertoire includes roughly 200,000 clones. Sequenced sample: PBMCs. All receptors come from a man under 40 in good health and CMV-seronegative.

CDR3: CSVEGESETQYF. CDR3 sequence (DNA): TGCAGCGTTGAAGGAGAATCAGAGACCCAGTACTTC. J is TRBJ2-5 and V is TRBV29-1; no definite D call. V was clipped by 1 base and J by 4 bases, with 7 bases between them. CDR1 and CDR2 (germline): SQVTM, ANQGSEA. CDR3 length equals 12 residues.

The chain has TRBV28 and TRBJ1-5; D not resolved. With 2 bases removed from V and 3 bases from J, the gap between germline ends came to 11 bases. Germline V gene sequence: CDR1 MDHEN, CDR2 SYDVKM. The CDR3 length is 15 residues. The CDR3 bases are TGTGCCAGCAGTTTAGCCGGGAATAACAATCAGCCCCAGCATTTT. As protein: CASSLAGNNNQPQHF.

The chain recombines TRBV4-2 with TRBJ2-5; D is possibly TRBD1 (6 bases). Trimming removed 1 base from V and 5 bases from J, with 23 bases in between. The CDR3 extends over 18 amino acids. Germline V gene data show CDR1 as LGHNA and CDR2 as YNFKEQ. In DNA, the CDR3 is TGTGCCAGCAGCCAAGTCAACCTCTGGACAGCCGAGGCGGAGACCCAGTACTTC. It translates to CASSQVNLWTAEAETQYF.

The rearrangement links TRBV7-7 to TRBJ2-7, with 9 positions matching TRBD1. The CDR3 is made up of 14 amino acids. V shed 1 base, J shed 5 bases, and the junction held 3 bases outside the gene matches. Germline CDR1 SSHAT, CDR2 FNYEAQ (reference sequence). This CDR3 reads CASSLEQGAHEQYF. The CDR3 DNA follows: TGTGCCAGCAGCTTAGAACAGGGGGCCCACGAGCAGTACTTC.

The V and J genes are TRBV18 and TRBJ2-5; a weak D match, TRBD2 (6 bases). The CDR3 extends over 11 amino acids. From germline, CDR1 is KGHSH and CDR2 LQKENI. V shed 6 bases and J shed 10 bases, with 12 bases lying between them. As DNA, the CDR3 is TGTGCCAGCTCCGGGGGAGAAATCCAGTACTTC. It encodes CASSGGEIQYF.

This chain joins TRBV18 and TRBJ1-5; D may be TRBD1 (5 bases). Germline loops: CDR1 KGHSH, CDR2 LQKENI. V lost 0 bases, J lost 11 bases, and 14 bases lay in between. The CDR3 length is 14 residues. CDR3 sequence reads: CASSPPSGEGAQHF. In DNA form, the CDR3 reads TGTGCCAGCTCACCACCGTCTGGGGAAGGGGCCCAGCATTTT.

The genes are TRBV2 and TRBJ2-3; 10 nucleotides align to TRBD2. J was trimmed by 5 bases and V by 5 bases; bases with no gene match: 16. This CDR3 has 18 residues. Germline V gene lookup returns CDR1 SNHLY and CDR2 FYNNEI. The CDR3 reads CASSPYVTLAGEEDTQYF. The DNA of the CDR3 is TGTGCCAGCAGTCCCTATGTTACTCTAGCGGGGGAAGAAGATACGCAGTATTTT.

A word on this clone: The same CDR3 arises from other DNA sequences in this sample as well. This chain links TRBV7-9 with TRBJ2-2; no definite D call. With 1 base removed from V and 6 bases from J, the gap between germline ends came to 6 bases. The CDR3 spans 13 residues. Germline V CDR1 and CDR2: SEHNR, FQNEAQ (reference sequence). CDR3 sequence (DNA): TGTGCCAGCAGCTTAGGCGGTTCCGGGGAGCTGTTTTTT. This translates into CASSLGGSGELFF.

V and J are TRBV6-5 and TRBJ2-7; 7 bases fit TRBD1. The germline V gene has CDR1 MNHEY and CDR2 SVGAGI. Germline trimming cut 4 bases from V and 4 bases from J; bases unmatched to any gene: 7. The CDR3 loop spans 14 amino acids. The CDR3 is CASSFTGTEYEQYF. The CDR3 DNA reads TGTGCCAGCAGTTTTACCGGGACAGAGTACGAGCAGTACTTC.